The next 10 T cell receptor beta chains were all read from a single sample in a study of patients and donors after allogeneic stem cell transplantation (dated by TCRdb to the early 2020s). The receptor library was made with RT-PCR. Sequenced on a NextSeq 550. TCRdb reprocessed the public reads (quality trimming at Q25 with fastp, clone calling with MiXCR) and kept in-frame beta chains. Rows merge per CDR3 protein into single entries with the most common DNA and genes. The sample records about 410,000 distinct CDR3 sequences, around 16% of which are singletons. The ten largest clones capture less than 8% of the sample. Sequencing was carried out using blood, either unsorted or a sorted T cell fraction (not recorded which). Every receptor here comes from a human donor who was either an allogeneic HSCT recipient or a stem cell or donor lymphocyte infusion donor (not recorded which). It is not recorded whose cells these are; they may come from a transplant donor.

This rearrangement joins TRBV7-2 to TRBJ2-5; no definite D call. The CDR3 runs to 11 residues. V was shortened by 5 bases and J by 7 bases, with 8 bases between the two germline ends. Germline V gene lookup returns CDR1 SGHTA and CDR2 FQGNSA. The CDR3 is CASSDPGTQYF. The CDR3 DNA is TGTGCCAGCAGCGACCCAGGGACCCAGTACTTC.

This clonotype was found a few times. The genes are TRBV15 and TRBJ2-1; D may be TRBD2 (6 bases). Per the germline V gene, CDR1 is LNHNV and CDR2 is YYDKDF (reference sequence). The CDR3 extends over 14 amino acids. V was trimmed by 3 bases and J by 4 bases, leaving 10 bases between them. The CDR3 DNA follows: TGTGCCACCAGCAGGCGGGGAGAATACAATGAGCAGTTCTTC. As protein: CATSRRGEYNEQFF.

This rearrangement joins TRBV5-1 to TRBJ1-6, with D maybe TRBD1 (5 bases). The CDR3 runs to 15 residues. The germline V gene encodes CDR1 SGHRS and CDR2 YFSETQ. The V gene lost 0 bases and the J gene lost 6 bases, with 10 bases spanning the gap. DNA of the CDR3: TGCGCCAGCAGCTTGGTGCAGGGACGTAATTCACCCCTCCACTTT. This translates into CASSLVQGRNSPLHF.

This chain joins TRBV20-1 and TRBJ1-1, with D possibly matching TRBD1 (6 bases). Germline-derived CDR1 and CDR2 are DFQATT and SNEGSKA (reference sequence). The CDR3 is made up of 12 amino acids. With 3 bases removed from V and 5 bases from J, the gap between germline ends came to 10 bases. The CDR3 region is CSASKGGTEAFF. The CDR3 bases are TGCAGTGCTAGCAAAGGGGGAACTGAAGCTTTCTTT.

This clonotype was observed a few times. The J gene is TRBJ1-2, the V gene TRBV12-3 or TRBV12-4; D unresolved. The CDR3 runs 13 residues. The germline V and J ends were trimmed by 6 bases and 4 bases, with 12 bases remaining between them. The CDR3 sequence: CASSLNRLYGYTF. CDR3 DNA: TGTGCCAGCAGCCTGAACCGACTCTATGGCTACACCTTC.

The rearrangement joins TRBV18 to TRBJ2-4; TRBD2 might be the D (6 bases). CDR1 and CDR2 from the germline V gene are KGHSH and LQKENI. Trimming pared 0 bases from V and 0 bases from J, leaving 12 bases between. The CDR3 has 17 amino acids. DNA of the CDR3: TGTGCCAGCTCACCACCGATCGGGGGAATAGCCAAAAACATTCAGTACTTC. It encodes CASSPPIGGIAKNIQYF.

This clonotype was counted only a few times. The gene calls are TRBV2 and TRBJ2-2, with D perhaps TRBD1 or TRBD2 (6 bases each). Germline CDR1 and CDR2: SNHLY and FYNNEI. V was trimmed by 7 bases and J by 4 bases, leaving 13 bases between them. CDR3 size: 14 residues. The CDR3 protein is CASKQEGGTGELFF. In DNA form, the CDR3 reads TGTGCCAGCAAACAGGAGGGGGGCACCGGGGAGCTGTTTTTT.

V gene TRBV15 combines with J gene TRBJ2-5, with 8 bases that match TRBD1. The germline V gene has CDR1 LNHNV and CDR2 YYDKDF (reference sequence). The CDR3 is made up of 16 amino acids. J was trimmed by 1 base and V by 11 bases; bases with no gene match: 15. The DNA for the CDR3 is TGTGCCGCAGCCCGGGCAGGGGGCTTGACCCAAGAGACCCAGTACTTC. Its protein is CAAARAGGLTQETQYF.

The chain carries TRBV3-1 and TRBJ2-5, with D perhaps TRBD2 (6 bases). This CDR3 contains 18 residues. Per germline, CDR1 LGHDT and CDR2 YNNKEL (reference sequence). V lost 2 bases and J lost 2, with 21 bases in between. The CDR3 protein is CASSQKVFGGAVQETQYF. CDR3 sequence (DNA): TGTGCCAGCAGCCAAAAAGTCTTCGGGGGTGCGGTTCAAGAGACCCAGTACTTC.

This clonotype was observed a handful of times. This rearrangement joins TRBV18 to TRBJ1-5; D call uncertain. This CDR3 region has 15 residues. The V and J ends lost 0 bases and 2 bases respectively, with 8 bases between them. Germline V gene lookup returns CDR1 KGHSH and CDR2 LQKENI. The CDR3 DNA follows: TGTGCCAGCTCACCACCATCTGGACGCAATCAGCCCCAGCATTTT. It specifies CASSPPSGRNQPQHF.